The 9 T cell receptor beta chains below were found in one sample sequenced in a study of blood T cell repertoires in COVID-19 (dated by TCRdb to between 2020 and 2021). Library generation was performed with the immunoSEQ multiplex PCR assay. This immuneACCESS table, as held by TCRdb, lists in-frame sequences with V and J called but not all clones. Of the missing ones, under half trace to an unresolved V gene in checked studies; the others have no known cause. For this sample there are approximately 100,000 clones; about 90% appear just once. The ten largest clones add up to roughly 6% of the sample. The sample taken for sequencing was peripheral blood. These receptors were obtained from a human donor in a cohort sampled during active COVID-19.

V and J are TRBV6-4 and TRBJ2-1, with 8 bases aligning to TRBD2. The V and J ends lost 3 bases and 6 bases, in that order; junction bases with no gene match: 4. The CDR3 is 14 residues long. CDR1 MRHNA and CDR2 SNTAGT come from the germline V gene. The CDR3: CASSEAGEANEQFF. CDR3 in DNA: TGTGCCAGCAGTGAAGCGGGGGAAGCCAATGAGCAGTTCTTC.

In regard to this clone: Other DNA sequences in the same sample also yield this CDR3. V usage is TRBV7-9 and J usage is TRBJ2-1, with TRBD2 matching 9 bases. V lost 0 bases to trimming and J lost 2 bases; unmatched junction nucleotides: 2. The CDR3 length is 16 residues. CDR1 is SEHNR, CDR2 FQNEAQ, per germline (reference sequence). The DNA of the CDR3 is TGTGCCAGCAGCTTAGCGCTAGCGGGAACCTACAATGAGCAGTTCTTC. This encodes CASSLALAGTYNEQFF.

This clone was seen a handful of times. V usage is TRBV19 and J usage is TRBJ2-2; D might be TRBD1 (6 bases). The CDR3 has 12 residues. Germline CDR1 reads LNHDA; CDR2 reads SQIVND (reference sequence). The ends were cut back, 7 bases at V and 6 bases at J, with 9 bases in the middle. The CDR3 loop reads CASKNRAGELFF. CDR3 nucleotides: TGTGCCAGTAAAAACAGGGCCGGGGAGCTGTTTTTT.

This chain links TRBV2 with TRBJ2-5, with TRBD1 matching over 11 bases. Trimming cost V 10 bases and J 4 bases; bases outside gene matches: 5. Germline lookup yields CDR1 SNHLY and CDR2 FYNNEI. The CDR3 covers 13 residues. The CDR3 loop reads CAMGTGGRETQYF. The DNA of the CDR3 is TGTGCCATGGGGACAGGGGGTCGAGAGACCCAGTACTTC.

V usage is TRBV4-2 and J usage is TRBJ2-1; 10 bases map to TRBD2. Germline-derived CDR1 and CDR2 are LGHNA and YNFKEQ. The CDR3 is made up of 15 amino acids. V dropped 4 bases and J dropped 4; count of bases not matched to a gene: 4. CDR3 DNA: TGTGCCAGCAGCCGCGAACTAGCGGGATACAATGAGCAGTTCTTC. Translated, it gives CASSRELAGYNEQFF.

The genes are TRBV6-5 and TRBJ1-6; D perhaps matches TRBD1 (6 bases). Germline loops: CDR1 MNHEY, CDR2 SVGAGI. V was cut by 7 bases and J by 8 bases, with 12 bases left in between. The CDR3 has 13 amino acids. For the CDR3, the DNA is TGTGCCAGCATATCAGGGGTACATTCACCCCTCCACTTT. Translated: CASISGVHSPLHF.

The rearrangement uses TRBV7-3 and TRBJ1-1; possible D gene TRBD1, 5 bases. The ends were cut back, 6 bases at V and 1 base at J, with 9 bases in the middle. The germline V gene has CDR1 SGHTA and CDR2 FQGTGA. This CDR3 spans 13 amino acids. The DNA for the CDR3 is TGTGCCAGCAGTCAAGACAGGAACACTGAAGCTTTCTTT. Protein: CASSQDRNTEAFF.

CDR3 protein: CASSPGWDRDPHEQYF. The CDR3 nucleotides read TGTGCCAGTAGTCCGGGATGGGACAGGGACCCCCACGAGCAGTACTTC. The chain uses TRBV19 and TRBJ2-7; TRBD1 matches 9 bases. The V gene's germline CDR1 is LNHDA and CDR2 SQIVND (reference sequence). This CDR3 contains 16 residues. The trim removed 5 bases at V and 5 bases at J, leaving 13 bases unmatched.

The V gene is TRBV6-5, the J gene TRBJ1-1; the D is unclear. The V gene's germline CDR1 is MNHEY and CDR2 SVGAGI. V lost 1 base to trimming and J lost 3 bases, with 6 bases between them. CDR3 length: 13 residues. The CDR3 nucleotides read TGTGCCAGCAGTTACTACGGGGACACTGAAGCTTTCTTT. Its translation is CASSYYGDTEAFF.